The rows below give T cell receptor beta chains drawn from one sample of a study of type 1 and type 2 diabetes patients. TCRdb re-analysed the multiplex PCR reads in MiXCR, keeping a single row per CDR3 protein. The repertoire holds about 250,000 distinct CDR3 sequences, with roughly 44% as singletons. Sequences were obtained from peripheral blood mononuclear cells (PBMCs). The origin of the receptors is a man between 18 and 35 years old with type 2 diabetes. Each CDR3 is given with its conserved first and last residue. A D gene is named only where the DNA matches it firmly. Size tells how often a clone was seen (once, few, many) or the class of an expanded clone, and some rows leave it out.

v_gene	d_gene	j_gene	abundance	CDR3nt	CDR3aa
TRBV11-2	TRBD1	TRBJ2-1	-	TGTGCCAGCAGCCACCCCGGGACAGGACCCTACAATGAGCAGTTCTTC	CASSHPGTGPYNEQFF
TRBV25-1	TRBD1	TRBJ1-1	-	TGTGCCAGCACGCGGACAGGGAGTATCGGTACTGAAGCTTTCTTT	CASTRTGSIGTEAFF
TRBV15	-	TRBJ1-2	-	TGTGCCACCAGCCTCAGGACAACAGGCTATGGCTACACCTTC	CATSLRTTGYGYTF
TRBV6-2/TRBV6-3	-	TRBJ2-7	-	TGTGCCAACAGGAGGGGACGTCTCTCCTACGAGCAGTACTTC	CANRRGRLSYEQYF
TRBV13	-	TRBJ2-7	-	TGTGCCAGCAGTCTAGACCATACCTACGAGCAGTACTTC	CASSLDHTYEQYF
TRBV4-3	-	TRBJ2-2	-	TGCGCCAGCAGCCAATCAAAAAGTGGGCCCGGGGAGCTGTTTTTT	CASSQSKSGPGELFF
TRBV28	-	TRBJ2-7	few	TGTGCCAGCAGCCGGGACCAGAGCTCCTACGAGCAGTACTTC	CASSRDQSSYEQYF
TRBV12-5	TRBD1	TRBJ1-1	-	TGTGCCAGCAGGTCACAGGGGACCATGAACACTGAAGCTTTCTTT	CASRSQGTMNTEAFF
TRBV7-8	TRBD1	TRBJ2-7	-	TGTGCCAGCAGCTTAACATCGGCCGGGACAGCGGATTCCTACGAGCAGTACTTC	CASSLTSAGTADSYEQYF
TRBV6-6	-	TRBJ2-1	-	TGTGCCAGCAGCCGCGGGTGGGATGAGCAGTTCTTC	CASSRGWDEQFF
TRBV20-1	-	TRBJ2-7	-	TGCAGTGCTAGTGACGTGCGGGGGCCCTACGAGCAGTACTTC	CSASDVRGPYEQYF
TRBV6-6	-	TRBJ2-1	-	TGTGCCAGCAGTGAAGCGCTAGGCGGAATGAATGAGCAGTTCTTC	CASSEALGGMNEQFF
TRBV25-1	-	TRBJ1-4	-	TGTGCCAGCAGTTTCTCGGCGGACGGGGAAAAACTGTTTTTT	CASSFSADGEKLFF
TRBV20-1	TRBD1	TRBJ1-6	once	TGCAGTGCCACCTCCGGGACAGGGCATTCACCCCTCCACTTT	CSATSGTGHSPLHF
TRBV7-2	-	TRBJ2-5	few	TGTGCTAGCAGCTGGGGAATGGAAGAGACCCAGTACTTC	CASSWGMEETQYF
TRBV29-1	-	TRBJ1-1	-	TGCAGCGTTGAGCTGTTAGGGGGTGTTGAAGCTTTCTTT	CSVELLGGVEAFF
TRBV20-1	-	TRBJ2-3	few	TGCAGTGGCCTGGTGGCGGACAGCACAGATACGCAGTATTTT	CSGLVADSTDTQYF
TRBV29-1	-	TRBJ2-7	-	TGCAGCGCCGCCGGGACGACCCCCTACGAGCAGTACTTC	CSAAGTTPYEQYF
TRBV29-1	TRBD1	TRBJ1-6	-	TGCAGCGTCCCGCGGGACAGGGAACGAAATTCACCCCTCCACTTT	CSVPRDRERNSPLHF
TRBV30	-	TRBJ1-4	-	TGTGCCTGGGGCAAAGACAGAGCAACTAATGAAAAACTGTTTTTT	CAWGKDRATNEKLFF
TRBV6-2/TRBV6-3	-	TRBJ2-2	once	TGTGCCAGCAGCTCCCTCCGGGCCACACCATACACCGGGGAGCTGTTTTTT	CASSSLRATPYTGELFF
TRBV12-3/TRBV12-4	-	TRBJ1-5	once	TGTGCCAGCAGTTTATTGGATGGCAATCAGCCCCAGCATTTT	CASSLLDGNQPQHF
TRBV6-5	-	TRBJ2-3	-	TGTGCCAGCAGTTACAGGGATGGGACAGATACGCAGTATTTT	CASSYRDGTDTQYF
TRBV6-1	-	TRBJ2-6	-	TGTGCCAGTAGTAGTGTAGCGTCTGGGGCCAACGTCCTGACTTTC	CASSSVASGANVLTF
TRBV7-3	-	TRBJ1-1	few	TGTGCCAGCAGGAGGAGTTTGAACACTGAAGCTTTCTTT	CASRRSLNTEAFF
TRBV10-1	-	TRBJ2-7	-	TGCGCCAGCAGTGGACAGGCCGGTACGGAGCAGTACTTC	CASSGQAGTEQYF
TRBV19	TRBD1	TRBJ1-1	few	TGTGCCAGTAGTGACAGGGGTCAGACTGAAGCTTTCTTT	CASSDRGQTEAFF
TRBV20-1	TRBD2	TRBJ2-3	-	TGCAGTGCTCGTAGCGGGAGACTCCCAGATACGCAGTATTTT	CSARSGRLPDTQYF
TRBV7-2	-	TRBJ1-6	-	TGTGCCAGCAGCTTACAGGGGAATAATTCACCCCTCCACTTT	CASSLQGNNSPLHF
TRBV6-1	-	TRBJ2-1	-	TGTGCCAGCAGCCTACAACCTAGCTCCTACAATGAGCAGTTCTTC	CASSLQPSSYNEQFF
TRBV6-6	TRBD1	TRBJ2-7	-	TGTGCCACGCGACCCGAGGTGGGACAGGGAAAAGGTGAGCAGTACTTC	CATRPEVGQGKGEQYF
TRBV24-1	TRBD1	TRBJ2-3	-	TGTGCCACCAGTGACGCTATAGGGGGCCGCACAGATACGCAGTATTTT	CATSDAIGGRTDTQYF
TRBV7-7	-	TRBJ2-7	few	TGTGCTAGCAGCTTAGCGGAGGCAGGCGAGCAGTACTTC	CASSLAEAGEQYF
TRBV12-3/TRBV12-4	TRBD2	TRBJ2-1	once	TGTGCCAGCAGTTTAAACGGGGGGACTAACAATGAGCAGTTCTTC	CASSLNGGTNNEQFF
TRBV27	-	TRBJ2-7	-	TGTGCCAGCAGTTTAGCCCTGGACAGCTACGAGCAGTACTTC	CASSLALDSYEQYF
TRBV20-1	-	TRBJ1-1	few	TGCAGTGCTAGAGAGGGGAAGGTGGCTTTCTTT	CSAREGKVAFF
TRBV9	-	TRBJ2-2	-	TGTGCCAGCAGCGTACTAACCCTGAACACCGGGGAGCTGTTTTTT	CASSVLTLNTGELFF
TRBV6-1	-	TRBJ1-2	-	TGTGCCAGCAGTTCAGGGTTTAATGGCTACACCTTC	CASSSGFNGYTF
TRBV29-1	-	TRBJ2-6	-	TGCAGCGTTGAATCAGGGGACGCTGGGGCCAGCGTCCTGACTTTC	CSVESGDAGASVLTF
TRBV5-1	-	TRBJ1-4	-	TGCGCCAGCAGCTTGGACGGGGGCAAGGTTGAAAAACTGTTTTTT	CASSLDGGKVEKLFF
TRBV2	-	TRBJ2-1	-	TGTGCCAGCAGCCCTGCAAATGAGCAGTTCTTC	CASSPANEQFF
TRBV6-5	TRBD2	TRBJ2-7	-	TGTGCCAGCAGCGGGGGGTTCCAGGCCCACGAGCAGTACTTC	CASSGGFQAHEQYF
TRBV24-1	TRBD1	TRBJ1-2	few	TGTGCCACCAGCACAGGGGCTACCCTCTATGGCTACACCTTC	CATSTGATLYGYTF
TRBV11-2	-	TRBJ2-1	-	TGTGCCAGCATGGAGGGCTACAATGAGCAGTTCTTC	CASMEGYNEQFF
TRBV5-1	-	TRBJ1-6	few	TGCGCCAGCAGCTTGTCAGGAGAAAATTCACCCCTCCACTTT	CASSLSGENSPLHF
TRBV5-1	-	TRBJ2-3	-	TGCGCCAGCAGCTTTCGCCCCGAAGACACAGATACGCAGTATTTT	CASSFRPEDTDTQYF
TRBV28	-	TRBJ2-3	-	TGTGCCAGCGGGCCTCGGTCAGATACGCAGTATTTT	CASGPRSDTQYF
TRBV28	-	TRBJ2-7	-	TGTGCCAGCAGTCCTACTAGGCTTGGGCAGTACTTC	CASSPTRLGQYF
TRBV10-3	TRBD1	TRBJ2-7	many	TGTGCCATCAGTGAGACGTCCCGGGACAGGGGTCCCGTGTCGTACGAGCAGTACTTC	CAISETSRDRGPVSYEQYF
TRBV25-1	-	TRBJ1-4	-	TGTGCCAGCAGTTTATCGCGAGGGGACGGCTGGAAACTGTTTTTT	CASSLSRGDGWKLFF
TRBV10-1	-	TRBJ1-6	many	TGCGCCAGCAGTGAATCGGGGAACGGCTCACCCCTCCACTTT	CASSESGNGSPLHF
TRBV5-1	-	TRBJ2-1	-	TGCGCCAGCAGCCTGGTTGGTTATGGCAATGAGCAGTTCTTC	CASSLVGYGNEQFF
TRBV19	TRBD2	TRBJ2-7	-	TGTGCCAATACCAAACTAGCGGGAGACTACGAGCAGTACTTC	CANTKLAGDYEQYF
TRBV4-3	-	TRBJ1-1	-	TGCGCCAGCAGCCAAGAACTTGACTTGAGAACTGAAGCTTTCTTT	CASSQELDLRTEAFF
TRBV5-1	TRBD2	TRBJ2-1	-	TGCGCCAGCAGCCCGGGACTAGCGGGGGGGTACAATGAGCAGTTCTTC	CASSPGLAGGYNEQFF
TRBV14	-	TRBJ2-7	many	TGTGCCAGCAGCCAAACATTGACAGGACACGAGCAGTACTTC	CASSQTLTGHEQYF
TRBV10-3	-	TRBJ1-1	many	TGTGCCATCAGTGAGACGGGGGGAACTGAAGCTTTCTTT	CAISETGGTEAFF